Listed here are 29 T cell receptor beta chains from one sample, sequenced in a study of T cell responses to AZD1222 COVID-19 vaccine. Measured with immunoSEQ multiplex PCR; TCRdb has only the in-frame clones, and not every one. Here the sample spans around 160,000 clones, 80% to 90% being singletons. This specimen was peripheral blood, taken on day 0 of AZD1222 vaccination. The receptors shown here come from an adult in good health.

This chain uses TRBV7-6 with TRBJ2-7; 9 positions agree with TRBD2. In germline, CDR1 is SGHVS, CDR2 FNYEAQ. Losses at the gene ends were 2 bases for V and 6 bases for J; bases not matched to a gene: 8. The CDR3 is 15 residues long. This CDR3 is CASSLQTSGLGEQYF. The DNA of the CDR3 is TGTGCCAGCAGCTTACAGACTAGCGGTCTCGGCGAGCAGTACTTC.

The chain carries TRBV12-3 or TRBV12-4 and TRBJ1-1; perhaps TRBD1 as D (6 bases). The CDR3 has 13 residues. V was cut by 6 bases and J by 3 bases, with 11 bases left in between. CDR3: CASRVRGDTEAFF. For the CDR3, the DNA is TGTGCCAGCAGGGTAAGGGGGGACACTGAAGCTTTCTTT.

The count of this clone is one. CDR3 loop: CASSITASNEKLFF. Here the CDR3 DNA reads TGTGCCAGTAGTATAACAGCATCTAATGAAAAACTGTTTTTT. The chain is built from TRBV19 and TRBJ1-4, with D uncertain. From germline, CDR1 is LNHDA and CDR2 SQIVND (reference sequence). The length of the CDR3 is 14 residues. Trimming took off 2 bases at V and 3 bases at J, with 7 bases between the two ends. Based on the CDR3 plus reference TRBV19 and TRBJ1-4, the full variable domain is DGGITQSPKYLFRKEGQNVTLSCEQNLNHDAMYWYRQDPGQGLRLIYYSQIVNDFQKGDIAEGYSVSREKKESFPLTVTSAQKNPTAFYLCASSITASNEKLFFGSGTQLSVL.

V is TRBV6-4 and J is TRBJ1-1; TRBD1 aligns across 7 bases. Germline V gene data show CDR1 as MRHNA and CDR2 as SNTAGT. This CDR3 contains 17 residues. With V trimmed by 3 bases and J by 1 base, 11 bases remained unmatched. The DNA of the CDR3 is TGTGCCAGCAGTGAGGGAGACAGGGCGAGGGGGAACACTGAAGCTTTCTTT. Protein product: CASSEGDRARGNTEAFF.

The chain is built from TRBV3-1 (or the pseudogene TRBV3-2) and TRBJ2-3, with a weak D call TRBD2 (6 bases). V gave up 0 bases and J gave up 2 bases, with 18 bases separating them. The CDR3 runs 18 residues. Germline-derived CDR1 and CDR2 are LGHDT and YNNKEL (reference sequence). As DNA, the CDR3 is TGTGCCAGCAGCCAAGACGGGGAGGCGACAGCGTTCACAGATACGCAGTATTTT. This translates into CASSQDGEATAFTDTQYF.

The V gene is TRBV27, the J gene TRBJ1-5, with 7 bases fitting TRBD1. After removal of 5 bases from V and 11 bases from J, the junction contained 9 bases not matched to a gene. Germline CDR1 reads MNHEY; CDR2 reads SMNVEV (reference sequence). CDR3 length: 13 amino acids. The DNA for the CDR3 is TGTGCCAGCAGTCTCCACGGGGACAGTGCCCAGCATTTT. Translated: CASSLHGDSAQHF.

This chain connects TRBV18 to TRBJ1-4; D is ambiguous. The CDR3 extends over 13 amino acids. Germline CDR1 reads KGHSH; CDR2 reads LQKENI. The V end was cut by 2 bases, the J end by 2 bases, with 3 bases between. Written as DNA, the CDR3 is TGTGCCAGCTCACCAGGGACTAATGAAAAACTGTTTTTT. Translating gives CASSPGTNEKLFF.

The chain has TRBV3-1 (or the pseudogene TRBV3-2) and TRBJ2-3; D not certain. The CDR3 spans 12 residues. Per the germline V gene, CDR1 is LGHDT and CDR2 is YNNKEL (reference sequence). The germline V and J ends were trimmed by 8 bases and 4 bases, with 10 bases remaining between them. CDR3 protein: CASESSADTQYF. The CDR3 DNA reads as TGTGCCAGCGAAAGTTCGGCAGATACGCAGTATTTT.

V gene TRBV5-6 combines with J gene TRBJ2-4; TRBD2 matches 14 bases. This CDR3 is built from 14 residues. The V and J ends lost 4 bases and 12 bases, in that order; junction bases with no gene match: 6. Germline V gene sequence: CDR1 SGHDT, CDR2 YYEEEE. The CDR3, as DNA: TGTGCCAGCAGCCCGGGACTAGCGGGAGCTGATCAGTACTTC. This encodes CASSPGLAGADQYF.

The chain employs TRBV5-4 and TRBJ2-7; D may be TRBD1 (6 bases). This CDR3 contains 15 residues. Germline V lookup: CDR1 SGHNT, CDR2 YYREEE (reference sequence). Trimming stripped 4 bases from V and 0 bases from J, with 14 bases between. This CDR3 is CASSPTQGSSYEQYF. The CDR3, as DNA: TGTGCCAGCAGCCCGACCCAGGGGAGCTCCTACGAGCAGTACTTC.

The chain is built from TRBV7-3 and TRBJ2-3, with 9 positions matching TRBD2. This CDR3 has 16 amino acids. Germline-derived CDR1 and CDR2 are SGHTA and FQGTGA. The J segment lost 3 bases and the V segment lost 2 bases, leaving 6 bases of the junction unmatched. CDR3 sequence (DNA): TGTGCCAGCAGCTTATGGGCTAGCGGGATTACAGATACGCAGTATTTT. Its translation: CASSLWASGITDTQYF.

The rearrangement links TRBV5-1 to TRBJ1-4; D uncertain. The CDR3 consists of 12 residues. The germline CDR1 and CDR2 sequences are SGHRS and YFSETQ. Trimming cost V 2 bases and J 7 bases, with 6 bases left between them. The CDR3 DNA is TGCGCCAGCAGCTTATCTGGTGAAAAACTGTTTTTT. Translated: CASSLSGEKLFF.

This chain links TRBV6-4 with TRBJ2-1; 9 bases are a match to TRBD1. Germline CDR1 and CDR2: MRHNA and SNTAGT. V dropped 2 bases and J dropped 14; count of bases not matched to a gene: 10. The CDR3 consists of 14 residues. In nucleotides, the CDR3 is TGTGCCAGCAGTGACGGGACAGGGCCCTCGAGAAAGTTCTTC. Translation: CASSDGTGPSRKFF.

V gene TRBV12-3 or TRBV12-4 combines with J gene TRBJ1-5; no definite D call. The germline V and J ends were trimmed by 2 bases and 9 bases, with 11 bases remaining between them. This CDR3 contains 13 residues. CDR3 DNA: TGTGCCAGCAGTTTAACCGCCAAAGGGCCCCAGCATTTT. This sequence encodes CASSLTAKGPQHF.

The rearrangement uses TRBV5-6 and TRBJ1-1; the D gene is possibly TRBD1 (6 bases). Trimming shortened V by 0 bases and J by 4 bases, and 13 bases separated the two germline ends. Germline CDR1 reads SGHDT; CDR2 reads YYEEEE. The CDR3 spans 15 residues. CDR3 sequence: CASSLALTGPTEAFF. DNA of the CDR3: TGTGCCAGCAGCTTGGCCCTTACAGGGCCCACTGAAGCTTTCTTT.

V usage is TRBV7-8 and J usage is TRBJ1-6; D remains unclear. Trimming left V 4 bases short and J 10 bases short, with 14 bases between. Germline CDR1 is SGHVS and CDR2 is FQNEAQ. This CDR3 is 14 amino acids long. The CDR3: CASSSRLVGSPLHF. CDR3 coding DNA: TGTGCCAGCAGCTCCCGTCTTGTGGGGTCACCCCTCCACTTT.

This clone was seen a handful of times. This chain joins TRBV2 and TRBJ1-1; D is perhaps TRBD1 (5 bases). Deletions cut 6 bases from V and 5 bases from J, with 16 bases between. The CDR3 is made up of 14 amino acids. Germline V lookup: CDR1 SNHLY, CDR2 FYNNEI. CDR3 bases: TGTGCCAGCAGGAGGGCCCCGGGGGGAACTGAAGCTTTCTTT. It encodes CASRRAPGGTEAFF.

The rearrangement joins TRBV12-3 or TRBV12-4 to TRBJ1-6; D is unresolved. The CDR3 is made up of 13 amino acids. The germline V and J ends were trimmed by 0 bases and 11 bases, with 8 bases remaining between them. The CDR3 DNA follows: TGTGCCAGCAGTTTAGCGCCGGCGACACCCCTCCACTTT. Amino acids: CASSLAPATPLHF.

In its sample, this clone was seen a few times. This chain joins TRBV5-1 and TRBJ2-7; 15 bases are a match to TRBD2. Germline loops: CDR1 SGHRS, CDR2 YFSETQ. This CDR3 spans 16 amino acids. With 7 bases clipped from V and 3 bases from J, the junction kept 8 bases outside the gene matches. The CDR3 DNA follows: TGCGCCAGCCGGGGACTAGCGGGAGGCGATAACTACGAGCAGTACTTC. Protein product: CASRGLAGGDNYEQYF.

This clone was seen only once. V usage is TRBV6-5 and J usage is TRBJ1-6; 8 nucleotides align to TRBD1. CDR3 length: 16 amino acids. The germline CDR1 and CDR2 sequences are MNHEY and SVGAGI. V lost 0 bases, J lost 7 bases, and 5 bases stayed unmatched. The CDR3 coding sequence is TGTGCCAGCAGTTACTCCAGAGGACAGGGAAATTCACCCCTCCACTTT. Residues: CASSYSRGQGNSPLHF.

The rearrangement joins TRBV5-1 to TRBJ2-2, with TRBD2 as a possible D gene (7 bases). CDR3 size: 15 residues. Trimming stripped 3 bases from V and 2 bases from J, with 11 bases between. CDR1 is SGHRS, CDR2 YFSETQ, per germline. The CDR3 region is CASSWGGPNTGELFF. The CDR3 coding sequence is TGCGCCAGCAGCTGGGGGGGCCCCAACACCGGGGAGCTGTTTTTT.

V and J are TRBV5-1 and TRBJ2-1; D gene uncertain. The CDR3 loop spans 15 amino acids. With 0 bases removed from V and 0 bases from J, the gap between germline ends came to 7 bases. The germline gives CDR1 SGHRS, CDR2 YFSETQ. CDR3 residues: CASSLDPSSYNEQFF. The DNA of the CDR3 is TGCGCCAGCAGCTTGGATCCGAGCTCCTACAATGAGCAGTTCTTC.

The chain uses TRBV18 and TRBJ2-2; TRBD1 is a possible D gene (5 bases). Germline CDR1 KGHSH, CDR2 LQKENI. With 1 base removed from V and 0 bases from J, the gap between germline ends came to 12 bases. CDR3 length equals 17 residues. This CDR3 reads CASSPQQGYSNTGELFF. CDR3 coding DNA: TGTGCCAGCTCACCACAGCAGGGATATTCGAACACCGGGGAGCTGTTTTTT.

The V gene is TRBV29-1, the J gene TRBJ2-5; no clear D gene. Trimming cost V 6 bases and J 5 bases, with 10 bases left between them. The CDR3 runs 11 residues. The germline V gene encodes CDR1 SQVTM and CDR2 ANQGSEA. CDR3: CSVLPGETQYF. The CDR3 DNA follows: TGCAGCGTATTGCCCGGGGAGACCCAGTACTTC.

The chain links TRBV27 to TRBJ2-1; 7 bases are shared with TRBD2. Losses at the gene ends were 2 bases for V and 6 bases for J; bases not matched to a gene: 7. Germline V gene data show CDR1 as MNHEY and CDR2 as SMNVEV (reference sequence). The CDR3 totals 15 residues. The CDR3 sequence is CASSLGAGATNEQFF. DNA for the CDR3: TGTGCCAGCAGTTTAGGGGCGGGAGCGACCAATGAGCAGTTCTTC.

This chain joins TRBV7-2 and TRBJ2-3; D is possibly TRBD1 (5 bases). The CDR3 length is 15 residues. The germline CDR1 and CDR2 sequences are SGHTA and FQGNSA. Trimming removed 5 bases at V and 4 bases at J, with 16 bases between. The CDR3 reads CASSGRARGADTQYF. Here the CDR3 DNA reads TGTGCCAGCAGCGGCCGGGCTAGGGGCGCAGATACGCAGTATTTT.

This clone was counted once. The chain uses TRBV9 and TRBJ2-5, with D possibly TRBD2 on 5 matching bases. Germline CDR1 SGDLS, CDR2 YYNGEE. V was cut by 4 bases and J by 4 bases, with 17 bases left in between. This CDR3 comprises 15 residues. This chain's CDR3 is CASSPRTASGETQYF. The CDR3 nucleotides read TGTGCCAGCAGCCCGAGGACCGCCAGCGGAGAGACCCAGTACTTC.

The chain carries TRBV28 and TRBJ1-2; 9 bases line up with TRBD1. With V trimmed by 5 bases and J by 3 bases, 7 bases remained unmatched. Germline CDR1 reads MDHEN; CDR2 reads SYDVKM. CDR3 length: 15 residues. The CDR3 sequence: CASSQPGQGDYGYTF. The CDR3, as DNA: TGTGCCAGCAGTCAGCCGGGACAGGGTGACTATGGCTACACCTTC.

V gene TRBV2 combines with J gene TRBJ1-4, with unresolved D. There are 12 residues in the CDR3. The V gene lost 7 bases and the J gene lost 7 bases, with 10 bases spanning the gap. The germline gives CDR1 SNHLY, CDR2 FYNNEI. This CDR3 reads CASTARAEKLFF. CDR3 nucleotides: TGTGCCAGCACGGCCCGGGCTGAAAAACTGTTTTTT.